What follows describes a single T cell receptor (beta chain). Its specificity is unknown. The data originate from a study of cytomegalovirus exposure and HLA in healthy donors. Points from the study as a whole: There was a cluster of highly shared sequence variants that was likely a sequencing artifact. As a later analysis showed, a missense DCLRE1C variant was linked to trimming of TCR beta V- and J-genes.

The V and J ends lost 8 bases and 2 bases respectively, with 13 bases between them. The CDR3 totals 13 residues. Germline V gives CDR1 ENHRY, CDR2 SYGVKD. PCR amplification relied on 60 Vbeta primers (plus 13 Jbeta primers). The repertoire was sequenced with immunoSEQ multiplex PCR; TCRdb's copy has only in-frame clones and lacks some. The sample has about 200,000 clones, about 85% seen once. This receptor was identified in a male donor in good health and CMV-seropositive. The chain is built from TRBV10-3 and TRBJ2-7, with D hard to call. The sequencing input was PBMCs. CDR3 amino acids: CAIRSHETYEQYF. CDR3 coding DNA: TGTGCCATCCGGAGCCACGAAACCTACGAGCAGTACTTC.